These T cell receptor beta chains were read from a single sample in a study of control samples from healthy donors and cancer patients. Only in-frame clones appear in the TCRdb table, and some are missing; sequencing was by immunoSEQ multiplex PCR. The sample lists around 27,000 clones; roughly 85% were seen once. Source material: PBMCs. These receptors all come from a woman between 55 and 75 years old with head and neck cancer. The CDR3 runs from the conserved cysteine through the conserved F or W. The D gene is left open where the match is weak. Clone size, where shown, is once, few, many, or a class for clones that have expanded.

d_call | clone_size | j_call | v_call | cdr3_aa | cdr3_nt
NA | NA | TRBJ1-5 | TRBV6-5 | CASSYSDGRQPQHF | TGTGCCAGCAGTTACTCGGACGGCCGGCAGCCCCAGCATTTT
NA | NA | TRBJ1-6 | TRBV11-3 | CASSSGTGNNNSPLHF | TGTGCCAGCAGCTCTGGGACGGGGAACAATAATTCACCCCTCCACTTT
NA | few | TRBJ1-2 | TRBV5-1 | CASSLTDSGNYGYTF | TGCGCCAGCAGTTTGACGGACTCTGGTAACTATGGCTACACCTTC
NA | NA | TRBJ1-2 | TRBV5-1 | CASSLPSSGYGYTF | TGCGCCAGCAGCTTACCCTCATCAGGCTATGGCTACACCTTC
NA | NA | TRBJ2-7 | TRBV6-2/TRBV6-3 | CASSLSPSYEQYF | TGTGCCAGCAGTTTATCTCCCTCCTACGAGCAGTACTTC
NA | NA | TRBJ1-2 | TRBV11-1 | CASSPLRTNYGYTF | TGTGCCAGCAGCCCCCTGAGGACTAACTATGGCTACACCTTC
NA | NA | TRBJ2-3 | TRBV7-2 | CASSYNRVYTQYF | TGTGCCAGCAGCTATAATCGAGTTTATACGCAGTATTTT
TRBD2 | NA | TRBJ2-3 | TRBV5-1 | CASSLQRDRTDTQYF | TGCGCCAGCAGCTTGCAGCGGGACCGGACAGATACGCAGTATTTT
TRBD2 | NA | TRBJ2-7 | TRBV4-2 | CASSQDLAAYEQYF | TGTGCCAGCAGCCAAGACCTAGCGGCCTACGAGCAGTACTTC
NA | NA | TRBJ1-2 | TRBV12-3/TRBV12-4 | CASSLDSLYGYTF | TGTGCCAGCAGTTTAGACAGCCTCTATGGCTACACCTTC
NA | NA | TRBJ1-6 | TRBV6-5 | CATSGTPNSPLHF | TGTGCCACCTCCGGGACTCCCAATTCACCCCTCCACTTT
NA | NA | TRBJ1-5 | TRBV14 | CASSQAGFHQPQHF | TGTGCCAGCAGCCAAGCAGGATTCCATCAGCCCCAGCATTTT
NA | NA | TRBJ2-7 | TRBV6-2/TRBV6-3 | CASSRGHYYEQYF | TGTGCCAGCAGTAGGGGACACTACTACGAGCAGTACTTC
TRBD1 | few | TRBJ1-2 | TRBV4-1 | CASSQVPGDSHSYGYTF | TGCGCCAGCAGCCAAGTTCCCGGGGACAGTCATAGCTATGGCTACACCTTC
NA | NA | TRBJ2-2 | TRBV6-5 | CASRDRMPNTGELFF | TGTGCCAGCCGCGATCGGATGCCGAACACCGGGGAGCTGTTTTTT
NA | NA | TRBJ1-3 | TRBV18 | CASSPERSSGNTIYF | TGTGCCAGCTCACCTGAGAGGAGCTCTGGAAACACCATATATTTT
NA | NA | TRBJ2-6 | TRBV7-9 | CASSLSLSGANVLTF | TGTGCCAGCAGCTTAAGTTTGTCTGGGGCCAACGTCCTGACTTTC
NA | few | TRBJ2-3 | TRBV11-3 | CASSFHTDTQYF | TGTGCCAGCAGCTTCCACACAGATACGCAGTATTTT
NA | few | TRBJ2-3 | TRBV6-1 | CASSESGHLTDTQYF | TGTGCCAGCAGTGAATCGGGACACCTCACAGATACGCAGTATTTT
NA | NA | TRBJ2-3 | TRBV18 | CASSPDLARDTQYF | TGTGCCAGCTCACCTGACCTTGCCAGAGATACGCAGTATTTT
NA | NA | TRBJ2-3 | TRBV27 | CASSFYGAADTQYF | TGTGCCAGCAGTTTTTATGGGGCAGCAGATACGCAGTATTTT
NA | once | TRBJ2-7 | TRBV11-3 | CASSTGTYSHEQYF | TGTGCCAGCAGCACCGGGACGTATAGCCACGAGCAGTACTTC
TRBD2 | NA | TRBJ2-1 | TRBV4-3 | CASSHLSGDSYNEQFF | TGCGCCAGCAGCCACCTTAGCGGGGATTCCTACAATGAGCAGTTCTTC
TRBD1 | once | TRBJ1-2 | TRBV11-2 | CASSLNEGGSGYTF | TGTGCCAGCAGCTTAAATGAAGGGGGCAGTGGCTACACCTTC
NA | NA | TRBJ2-3 | TRBV30 | CAWSTGHTTDTQYF | TGTGCCTGGAGTACGGGCCATACCACAGATACGCAGTATTTT
NA | NA | TRBJ2-2 | TRBV4-3 | CASSSRRGHTGELFF | TGCGCCAGCAGCTCTCGCCGGGGGCACACCGGGGAGCTGTTTTTT
TRBD1 | once | TRBJ1-2 | TRBV7-8 | CASSKTGGIDYGYTF | TGTGCCAGCAGCAAAACAGGGGGCATCGACTATGGCTACACCTTC
TRBD2 | once | TRBJ2-7 | TRBV11-3 | CASSTGTSGSYEQYF | TGTGCCAGCAGCACAGGGACTAGCGGGTCCTACGAGCAGTACTTC
TRBD2 | NA | TRBJ2-3 | TRBV5-1 | CASSLAQAGNTDTQYF | TGCGCCAGCAGCTTGGCTCAAGCGGGAAACACAGATACGCAGTATTTT
NA | NA | TRBJ1-2 | TRBV28 | CASSLGARGGYTF | TGTGCCAGCAGTTTAGGCGCCCGGGGGGGCTACACCTTC
TRBD1 | NA | TRBJ2-2 | TRBV27 | CASSEGDRLNTGELFF | TGTGCCAGCAGTGAAGGGGACAGGTTGAACACCGGGGAGCTGTTTTTT
NA | few | TRBJ2-3 | TRBV11-2 | CASSLERADTQYF | TGTGCCAGCAGCTTAGAAAGGGCAGATACGCAGTATTTT
TRBD2 | NA | TRBJ2-7 | TRBV7-6 | CASSLRASGTYEQYF | TGTGCCAGCAGCTTACGGGCTAGCGGGACTTACGAGCAGTACTTC
NA | NA | TRBJ2-2 | TRBV27 | CASSSIYGNTGELFF | TGTGCCAGCAGTTCAATTTATGGAAACACCGGGGAGCTGTTTTTT
NA | NA | TRBJ2-2 | TRBV7-2 | CASSFGRGGTGELFF | TGTGCCAGCAGCTTCGGACGAGGAGGGACCGGGGAGCTGTTTTTT
NA | NA | TRBJ2-1 | TRBV15 | CATSPTDPSSYNEQFF | TGTGCCACCAGCCCTACTGATCCGAGCTCCTACAATGAGCAGTTCTTC
NA | NA | TRBJ1-3 | TRBV15 | CATSRDLQFVSGNTIYF | TGTGCCACCAGCAGAGATTTACAGTTCGTCTCTGGAAACACCATATATTTT
TRBD2 | once | TRBJ2-1 | TRBV6-2/TRBV6-3 | CASSNGLAGNNEQFF | TGTGCCAGCAGTAACGGACTAGCGGGTAACAATGAGCAGTTCTTC
NA | NA | TRBJ2-7 | TRBV3-1/TRBV3-2 | CASSQDWGPEMEQYF | TGTGCCAGCAGCCAAGATTGGGGACCCGAAATGGAGCAGTACTTC
NA | once | TRBJ1-1 | TRBV27 | CASSQQGNTEAFF | TGTGCCAGCAGTCAGCAGGGAAACACTGAAGCTTTCTTT
TRBD2 | NA | TRBJ2-7 | TRBV2 | CASTGTSGGYEQYF | TGTGCCAGCACTGGGACTAGCGGGGGCTACGAGCAGTACTTC
NA | NA | TRBJ2-2 | TRBV4-1 | CASSLVGSGELFF | TGCGCCAGCAGCCTCGTGGGATCCGGGGAGCTGTTTTTT
NA | NA | TRBJ2-3 | TRBV9 | CASSVAPSRGKGDTQYF | TGTGCCAGCAGCGTGGCCCCTTCGAGGGGAAAGGGGGATACGCAGTATTTT
NA | NA | TRBJ2-5 | TRBV5-1 | CASSLVDEETQYF | TGCGCCAGCAGCTTGGTTGATGAAGAGACCCAGTACTTC
NA | NA | TRBJ2-3 | TRBV6-2/TRBV6-3 | CASSPTGTPRGTQYF | TGTGCCAGCAGCCCGACCGGGACCCCCAGGGGTACGCAGTATTTT
NA | NA | TRBJ2-7 | TRBV6-2/TRBV6-3 | CASSYARTYEQYF | TGTGCCAGCAGTTACGCACGGACCTACGAGCAGTACTTC
TRBD1 | NA | TRBJ2-3 | TRBV19 | CASRRDRGSDTQYF | TGTGCCAGTAGGAGAGACAGGGGAAGTGATACGCAGTATTTT
NA | NA | TRBJ2-7 | TRBV5-6 | CASSLTPLPSYEQYF | TGTGCCAGCAGCTTGACACCTTTACCCTCCTACGAGCAGTACTTC
NA | NA | TRBJ1-3 | TRBV7-8 | CASSLRWRLSGNTIYF | TGTGCCAGCAGCCTCCGGTGGAGGCTCTCTGGAAACACCATATATTTT
NA | NA | TRBJ2-2 | TRBV5-4 | CASSQGGFMNTGELFF | TGTGCCAGCAGCCAGGGGGGTTTTATGAACACCGGGGAGCTGTTTTTT
NA | NA | TRBJ1-2 | TRBV6-5 | CASSYRGTYGYTF | TGTGCCAGCAGTTACCGAGGCACCTATGGCTACACCTTC
NA | NA | TRBJ2-7 | TRBV15 | CATSRGVDAAYEQYF | TGTGCCACCAGCAGAGGGGTCGACGCGGCCTACGAGCAGTACTTC
NA | once | TRBJ1-1 | TRBV7-2 | CASSTSRGNTEAFF | TGTGCCAGCAGCACCTCCCGGGGGAACACTGAAGCTTTCTTT
TRBD1 | once | TRBJ1-2 | TRBV5-5 | CASSPYRGNYGHTF | TGTGCCAGCAGCCCTTACAGGGGTAACTATGGCCACACCTTC
TRBD2 | NA | TRBJ2-7 | TRBV7-2 | CASSQVSGSLGEQYF | TGTGCCAGCAGCCAAGTTAGCGGGAGTCTTGGGGAGCAGTACTTC
TRBD2 | NA | TRBJ2-2 | TRBV7-3 | CASSPSPLAGQVGELFF | TGTGCCAGCAGCCCATCCCCTCTAGCGGGACAAGTCGGGGAGCTGTTTTTT
TRBD1 | once | TRBJ2-1 | TRBV5-1 | CASSLSGQGSNEQFF | TGCGCCAGCAGCTTGTCCGGACAGGGGTCAAATGAGCAGTTCTTC
NA | few | TRBJ2-7 | TRBV6-2/TRBV6-3 | CASSPRGDTTLQQYF | TGTGCCAGCAGCCCGAGAGGGGACACCACTCTCCAGCAGTACTTC
TRBD1 | NA | TRBJ2-7 | TRBV11-3 | CASSPGTGNVPYEQYF | TGTGCCAGCAGCCCCGGGACAGGGAACGTCCCCTACGAGCAGTACTTC
NA | NA | TRBJ1-1 | TRBV5-1 | CASSPLDRGAEAFF | TGCGCCAGCAGCCCACTCGACAGAGGCGCTGAAGCTTTCTTT